The entry that follows covers one T cell receptor (beta chain) sequence. This CDR3 has 16 residues. The germline gives CDR1 SGHKS, CDR2 YYEKEE (reference sequence). The ends lost 2 bases at V and 1 base at J; junction bases unmatched: 7. These data come from a study of blood T cell repertoires in COVID-19. Sequenced by immunoSEQ multiplex PCR; TCRdb stores in-frame clones only, minus some. This sample has approximately 440,000 clones, with approximately 90% found just once. Seattle-derived patients entered the study during active infection and were followed longitudinally. This clonotype was sampled from a woman aged 45 to 65 with COVID-19, enrolled during active disease. This chain links TRBV5-5 with TRBJ2-5; 8 nucleotides line up with TRBD1. The sample comprised peripheral blood. The CDR3 reads CASSLGGQALQETQYF. CDR3 DNA: TGTGCCAGCAGCTTAGGGGGACAGGCACTCCAAGAGACCCAGTACTTC.